These 8 T cell receptor beta chains were all obtained from the same sample, sequenced in a study of multiple sclerosis patients with progressive multifocal leukoencephalopathy. This table comes from immunoSEQ multiplex PCR, and its TCRdb copy is limited to in-frame clones, with some not included. The sample yields under 35,000 clones, around 93% seen once. The time point denotes: before natalizumab initiation. Sequenced sample: PBMCs. Every receptor here comes from a man aged 25 to 40 with multiple sclerosis.

The rearrangement joins TRBV29-1 to TRBJ2-1; tentative D call: TRBD2 (5 bases). CDR1 is SQVTM and CDR2 is ANQGSEA in the germline V gene. The CDR3 loop spans 13 amino acids. Trimming took 4 bases from V and 3 from J, leaving 10 bases between them. The CDR3 protein is CSVVGGDYNEQFF. Written as DNA, the CDR3 is TGCAGCGTTGTAGGAGGAGACTACAATGAGCAGTTCTTC.

The chain is built from TRBV11-2 and TRBJ2-7; D is perhaps TRBD2 (5 bases). Germline V gene lookup returns CDR1 SGHAT and CDR2 FQNNGV. The CDR3 covers 13 residues. Trimming left V 7 bases short and J 3 bases short, with 13 bases between. CDR3 loop: CASILGVYYEQYV. The CDR3 nucleotides read TGTGCCAGCATCCTCGGGGTGTACTACGAGCAGTACGTC.

CDR3 amino acids: CASSIPGHMNTEAFF. Written as DNA, the CDR3 is TGTGCCAGCAGCATACCGGGACACATGAACACTGAAGCTTTCTTT. This rearrangement joins TRBV5-6 to TRBJ1-1, with D tentatively TRBD1 (6 bases). The CDR3 extends over 15 amino acids. Germline lookup yields CDR1 SGHDT and CDR2 YYEEEE. The V and J ends lost 4 bases and 0 bases respectively, with 13 bases between them.

The chain joins TRBV7-6 to TRBJ2-6, with TRBD2 matching over 8 bases. Per the germline V gene, CDR1 is SGHVS and CDR2 is FNYEAQ. The J segment lost 3 bases and the V segment lost 1 base, leaving 2 bases of the junction unmatched. The CDR3 contains 16 residues. The CDR3 DNA sequence: TGTGCCAGCAGCTTAGTAGCGGGACGTGGGGCCAACGTCCTGACTTTC. Its translation: CASSLVAGRGANVLTF.

This clone was found once. The chain employs TRBV7-2 and TRBJ2-7, with TRBD2 matching over 9 bases. The CDR3 has 16 residues. CDR1 SGHTA and CDR2 FQGNSA come from the germline V gene. J gave up 7 bases and V 5 bases, and 15 bases lay outside the gene matches. The CDR3 protein is CASSPGRGSGRNEQYF. CDR3 coding DNA: TGTGCCAGCAGCCCGGGTAGAGGTAGCGGGAGAAATGAGCAGTACTTC.

This clone showed up just once. This rearrangement joins TRBV4-1 to TRBJ1-4, with no clear D. Trimming pared 3 bases from V and 7 bases from J, leaving 21 bases between. The germline gives CDR1 MGHRA, CDR2 YSYEKL. The CDR3 is 17 residues long. The CDR3 coding sequence is TGCGCCAGCAGCCAGAAGCCGGGCCCTGGGGTAGGTGAAAAACTGTTTTTT. Residues: CASSQKPGPGVGEKLFF.

The chain combines TRBV7-9 with TRBJ2-1; 14 nucleotides align to TRBD2. This CDR3 is built from 17 residues. V lost 5 bases to trimming and J lost 0 bases; unmatched junction nucleotides: 3. Germline CDR1 and CDR2: SEHNR and FQNEAQ (reference sequence). DNA for the CDR3: TGTGCCAGCAGCCCCGGGACTAGCGGGAGCTCCTACAATGAGCAGTTCTTC. Protein product: CASSPGTSGSSYNEQFF.

This chain uses TRBV5-5 with TRBJ2-7, with 7 bases matching TRBD2. Germline V CDR1 and CDR2: SGHKS, YYEKEE (reference sequence). The CDR3 loop spans 16 amino acids. The V segment lost 1 base and the J segment 3 bases; nucleotides outside the gene matches: 10. The CDR3 nucleotides are TGTGCCAGCAGCTTGTTACCGGGAGGAGTTATCTACGAGCAGTACTTC. This sequence encodes CASSLLPGGVIYEQYF.